A selection of T cell receptor beta chains follows, all from one sample in a study of cytomegalovirus exposure and HLA in healthy donors. Produced via immunoSEQ multiplex PCR; TCRdb's table is partial and in-frame only. Of about 110,000 clones detected, around 87% appear once; the ten largest clones hold roughly 4%. The sequenced sample was PBMCs. Every receptor here comes from a woman between 18 and 29 years old in good health and CMV-seropositive. The CDR3 runs from the conserved cysteine through the conserved F or W. The D gene is left open where the match is weak. Not every row has a clone size; where given, it reads once, few, many or a size class.

d_call: -
v_call: TRBV19
j_call: TRBJ1-1
clone_size: -
cdr3_aa: CASSMNRVEGLTEAFF
cdr3_nt: TGTGCCAGTAGTATGAACAGGGTAGAAGGGCTAACTGAAGCTTTCTTT

d_call: -
v_call: TRBV5-4
j_call: TRBJ2-7
clone_size: -
cdr3_aa: CASSLTEGHEQYF
cdr3_nt: TGTGCCAGCAGCTTAACCGAGGGCCACGAGCAGTACTTC

d_call: TRBD1
v_call: TRBV5-1
j_call: TRBJ2-5
clone_size: -
cdr3_aa: CASSPGGEETQYF
cdr3_nt: TGCGCCAGCAGCCCAGGGGGCGAAGAGACCCAGTACTTC

d_call: -
v_call: TRBV7-9
j_call: TRBJ2-7
clone_size: -
cdr3_aa: CASSDTNGKTYEQYF
cdr3_nt: TGTGCCAGCAGCGACACTAACGGGAAAACCTACGAGCAGTACTTC

d_call: -
v_call: TRBV4-1
j_call: TRBJ2-1
clone_size: once
cdr3_aa: CASSQGVSATYNEQFF
cdr3_nt: TGCGCCAGCAGCCAAGGGGTTAGCGCAACCTACAATGAGCAGTTCTTC

d_call: -
v_call: TRBV19
j_call: TRBJ2-5
clone_size: few
cdr3_aa: CASRAERQETQYF
cdr3_nt: TGTGCCAGCCGGGCGGAGCGGCAAGAGACCCAGTACTTC

d_call: TRBD1
v_call: TRBV7-9
j_call: TRBJ1-1
clone_size: few
cdr3_aa: CASSTQGASTEAFF
cdr3_nt: TGTGCCAGCAGCACTCAGGGGGCCAGCACTGAAGCTTTCTTT

d_call: -
v_call: TRBV7-9
j_call: TRBJ2-5
clone_size: -
cdr3_aa: CASSLRTGIETQYF
cdr3_nt: TGTGCCAGCAGCTTACGAACAGGGATAGAGACCCAGTACTTC

d_call: -
v_call: TRBV27
j_call: TRBJ2-7
clone_size: -
cdr3_aa: CASLSPTYEQYF
cdr3_nt: TGTGCCAGTCTAAGCCCCACCTACGAGCAGTACTTC

d_call: -
v_call: TRBV5-1
j_call: TRBJ2-1
clone_size: -
cdr3_aa: CASSLATPSDDEQFF
cdr3_nt: TGCGCCAGCAGCTTAGCGACCCCCTCAGACGATGAGCAGTTCTTC

d_call: TRBD1
v_call: TRBV9
j_call: TRBJ2-2
clone_size: once
cdr3_aa: CASSLEDRADGELFF
cdr3_nt: TGTGCCAGCAGCTTGGAGGACAGGGCGGACGGGGAGCTGTTTTTT

d_call: TRBD1
v_call: TRBV10-3
j_call: TRBJ2-1
clone_size: -
cdr3_aa: CAIRGDSSYNEQFF
cdr3_nt: TGTGCCATCAGGGGGGACAGCTCCTACAATGAGCAGTTCTTC

d_call: TRBD1
v_call: TRBV5-1
j_call: TRBJ1-6
clone_size: many
cdr3_aa: CASSMDRATNSPLHF
cdr3_nt: TGCGCCAGCAGCATGGACAGGGCCACGAATTCACCCCTCCACTTT

d_call: TRBD1
v_call: TRBV11-3
j_call: TRBJ2-7
clone_size: -
cdr3_aa: CASGRDRVAEQYF
cdr3_nt: TGTGCCAGTGGCCGGGACAGGGTGGCCGAGCAGTACTTC

d_call: TRBD2
v_call: TRBV9
j_call: TRBJ2-3
clone_size: once
cdr3_aa: CASSVVPSGNTDTQYF
cdr3_nt: TGTGCCAGCAGCGTAGTTCCTAGCGGGAATACAGATACGCAGTATTTT

d_call: TRBD1
v_call: TRBV27
j_call: TRBJ2-2
clone_size: -
cdr3_aa: CASSLSIDRTGGTGELFF
cdr3_nt: TGTGCCAGCAGTTTATCGATAGACCGGACAGGGGGCACCGGGGAGCTGTTTTTT

d_call: -
v_call: TRBV7-2
j_call: TRBJ2-3
clone_size: -
cdr3_aa: CASSPRGVTDTQYF
cdr3_nt: TGTGCCAGCAGTCCCCGCGGAGTCACAGATACGCAGTATTTT

d_call: -
v_call: TRBV11-3
j_call: TRBJ2-7
clone_size: -
cdr3_aa: CASSLGDGRATYEQYF
cdr3_nt: TGTGCCAGCAGCTTAGGGGATGGCAGGGCGACCTACGAGCAGTACTTC

d_call: TRBD2
v_call: TRBV29-1
j_call: TRBJ2-3
clone_size: once
cdr3_aa: CSVGVVAGGPGDTQYF
cdr3_nt: TGCAGCGTTGGGGTGGTCGCGGGAGGGCCCGGGGATACGCAGTATTTT

d_call: TRBD2
v_call: TRBV6-4
j_call: TRBJ2-3
clone_size: -
cdr3_aa: CASSEASGATDTQYF
cdr3_nt: TGTGCCAGCAGTGAAGCTAGCGGGGCCACAGATACGCAGTATTTT

d_call: TRBD1
v_call: TRBV5-6
j_call: TRBJ1-4
clone_size: -
cdr3_aa: CASSQDRVSEKLFF
cdr3_nt: TGTGCCAGCAGCCAAGACAGGGTGAGCGAAAAACTGTTTTTT

d_call: -
v_call: TRBV6-7
j_call: TRBJ1-1
clone_size: -
cdr3_aa: CASSYSRRDGGYYTEAFF
cdr3_nt: TGTGCCAGCAGTTACTCGAGGAGGGACGGCGGATACTACACTGAAGCTTTCTTT

d_call: TRBD1
v_call: TRBV9
j_call: TRBJ2-6
clone_size: -
cdr3_aa: CASSHPFGQGSSSGANVLTF
cdr3_nt: TGTGCCAGCAGCCATCCATTCGGACAGGGGAGTTCCTCTGGGGCCAACGTCCTGACTTTC

d_call: -
v_call: TRBV2
j_call: TRBJ1-6
clone_size: once
cdr3_aa: CASSEGTEYNSPLHF
cdr3_nt: TGTGCCAGCAGTGAAGGGACAGAATATAATTCACCCCTCCACTTT

d_call: -
v_call: TRBV7-2
j_call: TRBJ1-1
clone_size: -
cdr3_aa: CASSLDGVGGAFF
cdr3_nt: TGTGCCAGCAGCTTAGATGGGGTCGGGGGAGCTTTCTTT

d_call: TRBD1
v_call: TRBV19
j_call: TRBJ1-2
clone_size: -
cdr3_aa: CASSTQGSYGYTF
cdr3_nt: TGTGCCAGTAGTACACAGGGGTCCTATGGCTACACCTTC

d_call: -
v_call: TRBV27
j_call: TRBJ1-1
clone_size: once
cdr3_aa: CASSLGMNTEAFF
cdr3_nt: TGTGCCAGCAGTTTGGGCATGAACACTGAAGCTTTCTTT

d_call: TRBD1
v_call: TRBV19
j_call: TRBJ1-1
clone_size: -
cdr3_aa: CASSPGQDADAEAFF
cdr3_nt: TGTGCCAGTAGTCCCGGACAGGACGCTGACGCTGAAGCTTTCTTT

d_call: -
v_call: TRBV11-2
j_call: TRBJ2-1
clone_size: -
cdr3_aa: CASSLGQAIEQFF
cdr3_nt: TGTGCCAGCAGCTTAGGGCAGGCCATTGAGCAGTTCTTC

d_call: TRBD1
v_call: TRBV7-6
j_call: TRBJ2-2
clone_size: -
cdr3_aa: CASITLRGREAGELFF
cdr3_nt: TGTGCCAGCATTACCCTCAGGGGGCGAGAGGCCGGGGAGCTGTTTTTT

d_call: TRBD1
v_call: TRBV7-8
j_call: TRBJ2-7
clone_size: -
cdr3_aa: CASSYGTGDYEQYF
cdr3_nt: TGTGCCAGCAGCTATGGGACAGGGGACTACGAGCAGTACTTC

d_call: -
v_call: TRBV5-1
j_call: TRBJ1-4
clone_size: -
cdr3_aa: CASSLAGRTNEKLFF
cdr3_nt: TGCGCCAGCAGCTTGGCAGGGCGGACTAATGAAAAACTGTTTTTT

d_call: -
v_call: TRBV27
j_call: TRBJ2-1
clone_size: -
cdr3_aa: CASSTPTESSYNEQFF
cdr3_nt: TGTGCCAGCAGTACACCCACAGAAAGCTCCTACAATGAGCAGTTCTTC

d_call: -
v_call: TRBV4-1
j_call: TRBJ2-1
clone_size: -
cdr3_aa: CASSQGSTGNEQFF
cdr3_nt: TGCGCCAGCAGCCAGGGCAGCACAGGGAATGAGCAGTTCTTC

d_call: TRBD2
v_call: TRBV28
j_call: TRBJ2-7
clone_size: -
cdr3_aa: CASTSGRGREQYF
cdr3_nt: TGTGCCAGCACCTCCGGGAGGGGACGCGAGCAGTACTTC

d_call: -
v_call: TRBV6-5
j_call: TRBJ1-5
clone_size: few
cdr3_aa: CASSSGSNQPQHF
cdr3_nt: TGTGCCAGCAGTTCCGGGTCCAATCAGCCCCAGCATTTT

d_call: -
v_call: TRBV6-5
j_call: TRBJ1-3
clone_size: -
cdr3_aa: CASSSGSGVSGNTIYF
cdr3_nt: TGTGCCAGCAGTTCCGGGTCAGGGGTCTCTGGAAACACCATATATTTT

d_call: TRBD1
v_call: TRBV19
j_call: TRBJ2-1
clone_size: -
cdr3_aa: CASSIDGTGRQFF
cdr3_nt: TGTGCCAGTAGTATAGACGGGACAGGAAGGCAGTTCTTC

d_call: TRBD1
v_call: TRBV7-2
j_call: TRBJ2-7
clone_size: -
cdr3_aa: CASSLAGTDLYEQYF
cdr3_nt: TGTGCCAGCAGCTTAGCGGGGACAGACCTCTACGAGCAGTACTTC

d_call: -
v_call: TRBV27
j_call: TRBJ1-4
clone_size: -
cdr3_aa: CASSLTGRGVEKLFF
cdr3_nt: TGTGCCAGCAGTTTGACGGGGAGGGGGGTTGAAAAACTGTTTTTT

d_call: -
v_call: TRBV28
j_call: TRBJ2-3
clone_size: few
cdr3_aa: CASSILGGGSSTDTQYF
cdr3_nt: TGTGCCAGCAGTATCCTAGGCGGAGGATCTAGCACAGATACGCAGTATTTT

d_call: -
v_call: TRBV12-5
j_call: TRBJ1-1
clone_size: -
cdr3_aa: CASGPGVTEAFF
cdr3_nt: TGTGCTAGTGGGCCAGGGGTTACTGAAGCTTTCTTT

d_call: -
v_call: TRBV11-2
j_call: TRBJ2-7
clone_size: -
cdr3_aa: CASRRPGGLYSYEQYF
cdr3_nt: TGTGCCAGCAGGCGACCAGGGGGACTTTACTCCTACGAGCAGTACTTC

d_call: TRBD1
v_call: TRBV28
j_call: TRBJ1-2
clone_size: -
cdr3_aa: CASRQGTDHGYTF
cdr3_nt: TGTGCCAGCAGACAAGGGACAGATCATGGCTACACCTTC

d_call: TRBD1
v_call: TRBV19
j_call: TRBJ2-1
clone_size: -
cdr3_aa: CASRRDRGFYEQFF
cdr3_nt: TGTGCCAGTAGGCGGGACAGGGGGTTCTATGAGCAGTTCTTC

d_call: TRBD2
v_call: TRBV7-3
j_call: TRBJ2-1
clone_size: -
cdr3_aa: CASSSGGNEQFF
cdr3_nt: TGTGCCAGCAGCTCGGGGGGGAATGAGCAGTTCTTC

d_call: -
v_call: TRBV5-4
j_call: TRBJ1-5
clone_size: few
cdr3_aa: CASSTEQGQPQHF
cdr3_nt: TGTGCCAGCAGTACCGAGCAGGGGCAGCCCCAGCATTTT

d_call: -
v_call: TRBV7-8
j_call: TRBJ2-7
clone_size: -
cdr3_aa: CASSLATHGSYEQYF
cdr3_nt: TGTGCCAGCAGCTTAGCGACCCACGGGTCCTACGAGCAGTACTTC

d_call: -
v_call: TRBV28
j_call: TRBJ2-5
clone_size: once
cdr3_aa: CASTLGYGTQYF
cdr3_nt: TGTGCCAGCACCCTCGGTTATGGGACCCAGTACTTC

d_call: TRBD1
v_call: TRBV30
j_call: TRBJ2-2
clone_size: -
cdr3_aa: CAWISAGTENTGELFF
cdr3_nt: TGTGCCTGGATATCAGCCGGGACAGAGAACACCGGGGAGCTGTTTTTT

d_call: TRBD1
v_call: TRBV27
j_call: TRBJ1-6
clone_size: few
cdr3_aa: CASSLPGQINSPLHF
cdr3_nt: TGTGCCAGCAGTTTACCGGGACAGATAAATTCACCCCTCCACTTT

d_call: -
v_call: TRBV19
j_call: TRBJ1-5
clone_size: few
cdr3_aa: CASSIGRESAQHF
cdr3_nt: TGTGCCAGTAGTATTGGGAGGGAATCAGCCCAGCATTTT